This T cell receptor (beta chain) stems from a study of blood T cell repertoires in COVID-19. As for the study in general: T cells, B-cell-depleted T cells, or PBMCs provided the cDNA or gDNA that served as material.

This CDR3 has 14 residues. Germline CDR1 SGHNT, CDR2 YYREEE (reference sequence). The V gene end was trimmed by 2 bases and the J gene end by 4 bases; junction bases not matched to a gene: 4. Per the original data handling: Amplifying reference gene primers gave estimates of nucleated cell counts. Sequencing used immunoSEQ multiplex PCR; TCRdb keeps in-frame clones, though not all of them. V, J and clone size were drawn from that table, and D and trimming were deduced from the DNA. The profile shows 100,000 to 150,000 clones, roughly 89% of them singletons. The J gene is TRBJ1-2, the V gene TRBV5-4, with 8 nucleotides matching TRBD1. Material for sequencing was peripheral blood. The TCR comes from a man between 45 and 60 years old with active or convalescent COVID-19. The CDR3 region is CASSFRQGSYGYTF. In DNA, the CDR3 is TGTGCCAGCAGCTTTCGACAGGGGAGCTATGGCTACACCTTC. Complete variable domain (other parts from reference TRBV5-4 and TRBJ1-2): ETGVTQSPTHLIKTRGQQVTLRCSSQSGHNTVSWYQQALGQGPQFIFQYYREEENGRGNFPPRFSGLQFPNYSSELNVNALELDDSALYLCASSFRQGSYGYTFGSGTRLTVV.